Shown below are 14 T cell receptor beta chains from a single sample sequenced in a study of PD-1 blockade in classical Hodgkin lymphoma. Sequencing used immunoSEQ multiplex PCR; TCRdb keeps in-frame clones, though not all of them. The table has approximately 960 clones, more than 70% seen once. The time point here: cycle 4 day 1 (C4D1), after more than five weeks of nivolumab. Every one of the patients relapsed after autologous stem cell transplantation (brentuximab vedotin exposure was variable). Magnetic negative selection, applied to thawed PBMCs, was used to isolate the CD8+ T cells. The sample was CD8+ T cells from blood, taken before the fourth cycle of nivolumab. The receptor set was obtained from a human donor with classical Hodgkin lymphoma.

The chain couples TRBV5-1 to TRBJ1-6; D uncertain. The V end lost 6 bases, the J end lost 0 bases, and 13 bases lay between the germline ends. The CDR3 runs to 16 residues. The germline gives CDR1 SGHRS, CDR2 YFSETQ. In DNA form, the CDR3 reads TGCGCCAGCACTTTTATTGATCACTCCTATAATTCACCCCTCCACTTT. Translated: CASTFIDHSYNSPLHF.

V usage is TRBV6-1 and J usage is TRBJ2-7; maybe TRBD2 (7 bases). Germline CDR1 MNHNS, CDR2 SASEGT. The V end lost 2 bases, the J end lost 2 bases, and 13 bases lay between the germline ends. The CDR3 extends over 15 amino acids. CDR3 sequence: CASSEYRGGAYEQYF. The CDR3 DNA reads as TGTGCCAGCAGTGAATATAGGGGGGGGGCCTACGAGCAGTACTTC.

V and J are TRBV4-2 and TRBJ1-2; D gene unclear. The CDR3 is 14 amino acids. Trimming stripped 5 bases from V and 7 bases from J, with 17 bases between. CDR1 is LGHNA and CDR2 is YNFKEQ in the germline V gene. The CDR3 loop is CASSYDASTSGYTF. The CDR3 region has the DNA TGTGCCAGCAGCTACGACGCCTCTACCTCTGGCTACACCTTC.

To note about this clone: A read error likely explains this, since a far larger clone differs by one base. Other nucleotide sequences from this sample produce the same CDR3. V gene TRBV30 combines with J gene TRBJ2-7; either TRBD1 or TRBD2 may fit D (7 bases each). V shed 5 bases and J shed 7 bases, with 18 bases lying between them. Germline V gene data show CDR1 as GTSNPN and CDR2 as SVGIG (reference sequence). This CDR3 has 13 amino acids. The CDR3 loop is CAWAYDREGEQYF. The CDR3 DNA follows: TGTGCCTGGGCTTACGACAGGGAGGGGGAGCAGTACTTC.

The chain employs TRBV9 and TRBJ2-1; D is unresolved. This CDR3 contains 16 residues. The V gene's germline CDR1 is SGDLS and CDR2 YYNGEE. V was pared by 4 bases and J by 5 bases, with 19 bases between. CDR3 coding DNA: TGTGCCAGCAGCCCCTCTCCAGCTTTGTCTCACAATGAGCAGTTCTTC. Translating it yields CASSPSPALSHNEQFF.

The CDR3 DNA reads as TGTGCCAGCAGCTTAGAATCCTCCCAGCGGCCCTACGAGCAGTACTTC. Protein product: CASSLESSQRPYEQYF. The genes are TRBV7-9 and TRBJ2-7, with D possibly TRBD2 on 5 matching bases. CDR3 length: 16 residues. Trimming removed 1 base at V and 2 bases at J, with 15 bases between. The V gene's germline CDR1 is SEHNR and CDR2 FQNEAQ (reference sequence).

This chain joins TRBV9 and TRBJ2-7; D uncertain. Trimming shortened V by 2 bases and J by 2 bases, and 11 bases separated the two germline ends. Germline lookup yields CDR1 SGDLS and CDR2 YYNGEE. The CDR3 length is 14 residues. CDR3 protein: CASSVRRAPYEQYF. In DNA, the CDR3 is TGTGCCAGCAGCGTGCGACGCGCACCCTACGAGCAGTACTTC.

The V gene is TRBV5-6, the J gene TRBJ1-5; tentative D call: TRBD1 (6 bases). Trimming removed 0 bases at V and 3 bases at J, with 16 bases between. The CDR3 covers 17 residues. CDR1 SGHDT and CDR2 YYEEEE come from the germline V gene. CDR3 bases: TGTGCCAGCAGCTTGGCCTCGGGTACAGGGCACAATCAGCCCCAGCATTTT. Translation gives CASSLASGTGHNQPQHF.

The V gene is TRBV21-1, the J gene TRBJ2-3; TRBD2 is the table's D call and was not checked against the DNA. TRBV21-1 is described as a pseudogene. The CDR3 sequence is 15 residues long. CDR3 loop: CASSKADSGKHTQYF. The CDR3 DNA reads TGTGCCAGCAGCAAAGCCGATAGCGGGAAACATACGCAGTATTTT.

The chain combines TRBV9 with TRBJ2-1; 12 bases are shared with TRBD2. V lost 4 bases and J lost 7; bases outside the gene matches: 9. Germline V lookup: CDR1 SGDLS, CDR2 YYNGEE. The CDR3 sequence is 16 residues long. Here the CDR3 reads CASSSRTSGVRNEQFF. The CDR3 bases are TGTGCCAGCAGCTCCCGGACTAGCGGGGTACGTAATGAGCAGTTCTTC. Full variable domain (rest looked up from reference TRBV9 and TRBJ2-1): DSGVTQTPKHLITATGQRVTLRCSPRSGDLSVYWYQQSLDQGLQFLIQYYNGEERAKGNILERFSAQQFPDLHSELNLSSLELGDSALYFCASSSRTSGVRNEQFFGPGTRLTVL.

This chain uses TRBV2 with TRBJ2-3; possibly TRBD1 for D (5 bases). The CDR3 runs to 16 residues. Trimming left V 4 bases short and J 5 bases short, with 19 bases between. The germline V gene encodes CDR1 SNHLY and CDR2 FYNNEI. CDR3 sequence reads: CASSGIQGSFEDTQYF. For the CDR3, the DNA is TGTGCCAGCAGTGGGATCCAGGGATCCTTCGAAGATACGCAGTATTTT.

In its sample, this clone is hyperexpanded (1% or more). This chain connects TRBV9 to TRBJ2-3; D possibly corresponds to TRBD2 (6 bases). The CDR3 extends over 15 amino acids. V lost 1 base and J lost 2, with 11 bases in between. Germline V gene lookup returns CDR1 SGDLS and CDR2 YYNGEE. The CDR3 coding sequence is TGTGCCAGCAGCGTACTTGCGGGGCCCACAGATACGCAGTATTTT. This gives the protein CASSVLAGPTDTQYF.

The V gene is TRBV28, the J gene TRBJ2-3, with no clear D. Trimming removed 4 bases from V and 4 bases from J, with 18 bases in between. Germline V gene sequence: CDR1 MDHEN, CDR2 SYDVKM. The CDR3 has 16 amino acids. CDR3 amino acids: CASSSRTHLWADTQYF. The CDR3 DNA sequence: TGTGCCAGCAGTTCAAGGACCCATCTGTGGGCAGATACGCAGTATTTT.

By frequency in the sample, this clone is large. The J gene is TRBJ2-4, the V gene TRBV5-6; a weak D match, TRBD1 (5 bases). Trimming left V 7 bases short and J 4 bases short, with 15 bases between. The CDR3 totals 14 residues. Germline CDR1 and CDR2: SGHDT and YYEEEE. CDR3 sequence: CASRSYKGKNIQYF. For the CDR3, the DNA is TGTGCCAGCCGCAGCTATAAGGGGAAAAACATTCAGTACTTC.